In its sample, the clone carrying this TCR beta chain was seen a few times. Its antigen is unknown. Trimming pared 2 bases from V and 2 bases from J, leaving 7 bases between. Germline V CDR1 and CDR2: LNHDA, SQIVND (reference sequence). This CDR3 region has 15 residues. The entry originates in a study of T cells in Graves' hyperthyroidism and ophthalmopathy. Study conclusions and caveats: A median roughly 6.6 months before onset, the model predicted ophthalmopathy.

TCR beta CDR3 region amplification was performed from RNA transcripts. A first-round RT-PCR of the TCR CDR3 used the HTBI primer set. From the multiplex PCR reads, TCRdb called clonotypes with MiXCR, one entry per CDR3 protein. The repertoire holds about 380,000 distinct CDR3 sequences, with approximately 15% as singletons. This clonotype was sampled from a man aged 25 to 45 with Graves' hyperthyroidism that later progressed to Graves' ophthalmopathy. V gene TRBV19 combines with J gene TRBJ1-6; D gene ambiguous. Sequencing was done on a sample of blood. The CDR3 here is CASSIRAAYNSPLHF. In DNA, the CDR3 is TGTGCCAGTAGTATACGGGCGGCCTATAATTCACCCCTCCACTTT.